The source of this T cell receptor (beta chain) is a study of blood T cell repertoires in COVID-19. Study context: In each case, the material was cDNA or gDNA derived from T cells, B-cell-depleted T cells, or PBMCs.

The germline V gene has CDR1 MGHRA and CDR2 YSYEKL. This CDR3 is 17 amino acids long. V lost 0 bases to trimming and J lost 7 bases; unmatched junction nucleotides: 11. TCRdb keeps only in-frame clones here, not all; method: immunoSEQ multiplex PCR. The top ten hold roughly 2.6% of the sample, which has 290,000 or so clones, around nine tenths seen once. The sample taken for sequencing was PBMCs or T cells enriched from blood (not recorded which). The source of this sequence is a woman aged 18-35 years who had recovered from COVID-19. The chain joins TRBV4-1 to TRBJ2-1; 8 bases line up with TRBD2. The CDR3 coding sequence is TGCGCCAGCAGCCAAGATCAGGTAGCGGGGTTGGGGAATGAGCAGTTCTTC. It codes for CASSQDQVAGLGNEQFF.